Shown below are 11 T cell receptor beta chains from a single sample sequenced in a study of tumor-infiltrating lymphocytes in primary liver carcinoma. The input was approximately 500 ng total RNA; TCR beta cDNA was made from it with a constant-region primer. Researchers made the TCR beta libraries by running three nested multiplex PCR rounds with slightly modified ARM-PCR. It was with TRBV1-TRBV30 forward primers and a C-beta reverse primer that the first two PCR rounds were run, at roughly 10 cycles each. TCRdb ran MiXCR on the multiplex PCR reads and lists one entry per CDR3 protein. The table includes 100,000 or so distinct CDR3 sequences, 55% to 75% detected once. It was from roughly 20-30 mg of unsorted bulk tissue that RNA and DNA were co-extracted. Material for sequencing was liver tumor tissue from sampling region 5. Subset meaning: tumor region T5, tumor centre. These receptors all come from a woman aged 60-70 years with primary liver carcinoma and hepatitis B virus infection.

With respect to this clonotype: Possible read error: a much larger clone is one base away. The CDR3 does not end in the conserved phenylalanine or tryptophan, so this is likely a read error. The chain uses TRBV30 and TRBJ2-3, with D hard to call. CDR1 and CDR2 (germline): GTSNPN, SVGIG (reference sequence). V was shortened by 1 base and J by 5 bases, with 10 bases between the two germline ends. This CDR3 spans 13 amino acids. The CDR3 nucleotides read TGTGCCTGGAGTGGAATTTCGAAAGATACGCAGTATTCT. Amino acids: CAWSGISKDTQYS.

With respect to this clonotype: The junction does not match germline at one end; this may be a read error. V usage is TRBV11-2 and J usage is TRBJ2-7; tentatively, D is TRBD1 (5 bases). The germline V gene encodes CDR1 SGHAT and CDR2 FQNNGV. The CDR3 runs to 12 residues. The CDR3 spells CASSRIGEEQYF. The CDR3 region has the DNA TGCGCCAGCAGCCGGATAGGGGAAGAGCAGTACTTC.

On this clonotype itself: As the CDR3 is not closed by the conserved phenylalanine or tryptophan, this likely results from a read error. This chain links TRBV5-1 with TRBJ2-7; a possible D gene is TRBD1 (6 bases). Germline assignment: CDR1 SGHRS and CDR2 YFSETQ. The CDR3 length is 15 residues. The V and J ends lost 2 bases and 3 bases respectively, with 15 bases between them. DNA of the CDR3: TGCGCCAGCAGCTTCGGGGACAACCTGGGCTACGAGCAGTACTAC. It is translated as CASSFGDNLGYEQYY.

This clonotype has just one count. The junction departs from the called germline gene at one end, perhaps through a read error. This chain uses TRBV12-3 or TRBV12-4 with TRBJ1-1, with D hard to call. The CDR3 spans 12 residues. Here the CDR3 reads CATRPANTEASF. In DNA form, the CDR3 reads TGTGCCACCAGGCCGGCAAACACTGAAGCTTCTTTT.

About this clonotype: At one of its ends the junction is not consistent with the germline gene, which may arise from a read error. The rearrangement joins TRBV28 to TRBJ2-7, with a possible D match to TRBD2 (6 bases). The CDR3 length is 14 residues. Germline lookup yields CDR1 MDHEN and CDR2 SYDVKM. The CDR3 nucleotides are TGTGTCACCGGGCGGGACTGGAGCTCCTACGAGCAGTACTTT. Amino acids: CVTGRDWSSYEQYF.

The chain has TRBV4-2 and TRBJ2-5, with 11 bases fitting TRBD1. The junction had 1 base not matched to a gene; V was cut back by 0 bases and J by 1 base. CDR3 length equals 16 residues. Germline V CDR1 and CDR2: LGHNA, YNFKEQ. CDR3 DNA: TGTGCCAGCAGCCAAGACGGGACAGGGGGCCAAGAGACCCAGTACTTC. Translating gives CASSQDGTGGQETQYF.

This clonotype was observed once. The conserved phenylalanine or tryptophan normally closing the CDR3 is absent here, so this likely arose from a read error. The J gene is TRBJ2-3, the V gene TRBV11-3; 7 nucleotides line up with TRBD2. The germline CDR1 and CDR2 sequences are SGHNT and YENEEA. Germline trimming cut 3 bases from V and 4 bases from J; bases unmatched to any gene: 4. The CDR3 sequence is 14 residues long. The CDR3 nucleotides read TGTGCCAGCAGCTTCAGGACTAGTGCAGATACGCAGTATTCT. It is translated as CASSFRTSADTQYS.

The sample holds a few counts of this clonotype. J is TRBJ1-1 and V is TRBV19; 7 bases are shared with TRBD1. The CDR3 has 15 amino acids. Germline-derived CDR1 and CDR2 are LNHDA and SQIVND (reference sequence). With 6 bases clipped from V and 0 bases from J, the junction kept 7 bases outside the gene matches. CDR3 sequence (DNA): TGTGCCAGTAGCCACGGACAGGTTTTGAACACTGAAGCTTTCTTT. Its translation is CASSHGQVLNTEAFF.

There are a few counts of this clonotype. With a much larger clone just one base away, this may be a read error. The chain has TRBV29-1 and TRBJ2-3, with D perhaps TRBD1 (6 bases). Trimming pared 7 bases from V and 7 bases from J, leaving 15 bases between. There are 12 residues in the CDR3. CDR1 is SQVTM and CDR2 is ANQGSEA in the germline V gene. The CDR3 DNA reads TGCAGCGGAATGGGGGCGTCAAATACGCAGTATTTT. This codes for CSGMGASNTQYF.

This chain links TRBV11-2 with TRBJ2-1; D could derive from TRBD1 or TRBD2 (5 bases each). This CDR3 is 15 amino acids long. Germline CDR1 and CDR2: SGHAT and FQNNGV. Here the CDR3 reads CGSSSGPGPYNEQFF. The CDR3 DNA sequence: TGTGGTAGCAGCTCGGGACCAGGGCCCTACAATGAGCAGTTCTTC.

Worth noting for this clonotype: This may stem from a read error, because a much larger clone lies one nucleotide away. V usage is TRBV28 and J usage is TRBJ1-1; the D is unclear. Deletions cut 6 bases from V and 4 bases from J, with 27 bases between. The CDR3 sequence is 18 residues long. CDR1 MDHEN and CDR2 SYDVKM come from the germline V gene. CDR3: CASRVGYRHSSRATEAFF. The CDR3 DNA follows: TGTGCCAGCAGGGTTGGCTATCGTCACTCATCTCGGGCCACTGAAGCTTTCTTT.